This T cell receptor beta chain was captured in a study of cytomegalovirus exposure and HLA in healthy donors. The germline gives CDR1 SGHTA, CDR2 FQGNSA. CDR3 length: 15 amino acids. The V and J ends lost 5 bases and 3 bases, in that order; junction bases with no gene match: 7. The PCR contained 60 Vbeta and 13 Jbeta primers. Some clones are missing from TCRdb's copy, which holds only in-frame ones; the method was immunoSEQ multiplex PCR. The listing records about 140,000 clones. The chain joins TRBV7-2 to TRBJ2-7; 10 bases line up with TRBD1. The sample was PBMCs. The TCR comes from a man aged 35 to 55 in good health and CMV-seronegative. The CDR3 sequence: CASSHDRGRHYEQYF. The CDR3 DNA is TGTGCCAGCAGCCACGACAGGGGGCGCCACTACGAGCAGTACTTC.